Shown below are 17 T cell receptor beta chains from a single sample sequenced in a study of metastatic and nonmetastatic thyroid tumors (dated by TCRdb to 2020 to 2022). Libraries were built with PCR. The sample was run on an Illumina HiSeq 4000. Clones were called with MiXCR by TCRdb after fastp trimmed the public reads at Q25, and only in-frame beta chains were retained. Here the sample has tens of thousands of clones; 20% to 25% occur a single time. Of the sample, 3.5% to 5% falls within the top ten clones. No treatment had been received by any patient before thyroid surgery. The sequenced sample was blood. The source is a female donor with papillary thyroid cancer or a benign thyroid nodule (not recorded which). Some clones in this sample may be carry-over from other donors' samples.

Worth noting for this clone: This may come from a read error, since a much larger clone is one base off. The chain couples TRBV11-3 to TRBJ2-3, with a possible D match to TRBD1 (5 bases). The CDR3 loop spans 14 amino acids. Germline values: CDR1 SGHNT, CDR2 YENEEA. V was cut by 1 base and J by 2 bases, with 7 bases left in between. The CDR3 region is CASSLGQSTDTQYF. The CDR3 DNA reads as TGTGCCAGCAGCTTAGGACAGTCCACAGATACGCAGTATTTT.

The count of this clone is one. One junction end disagrees with the germline gene, perhaps due to a read error. The chain uses TRBV5-1 and TRBJ2-1; the D gene is possibly TRBD1 (5 bases). CDR3 length: 15 amino acids. From germline, CDR1 is SGHRS and CDR2 YFSETQ. The CDR3, as DNA: TGCGCCAGCAGCTTGGTGGCAGGGTTTGGGAATGAGCAGTCCTTC. Translating gives CASSLVAGFGNEQSF. Full variable domain (remainder filled in from reference TRBV5-1 and TRBJ2-1): KAGVTQTPRYLIKTRGQQVTLSCSPISGHRSVSWYQQTPGQGLQFLFEYFSETQRNKGNFPGRFSGRQFSNSRSEMNVSTLELGDSALYLCASSLVAGFGNEQSFGPGTRLTVL.

This clone occurred many times. The V and J genes are TRBV19 and TRBJ1-5; D is unresolved. CDR1 is LNHDA and CDR2 is SQIVND in the germline V gene (reference sequence). CDR3 length: 14 residues. The ends were cut back, 5 bases at V and 3 bases at J, with 11 bases in the middle. The CDR3: CASSHGRTNQPQHF. For the CDR3, the DNA is TGTGCCAGTAGTCATGGACGGACCAATCAGCCCCAGCATTTT.

This clone was observed many times. The V gene is TRBV25-1, the J gene TRBJ2-5, with D possibly matching TRBD2 (6 bases). The germline V and J ends were trimmed by 2 bases and 5 bases, with 15 bases remaining between them. The CDR3 is made up of 15 amino acids. Germline V gene sequence: CDR1 MGHDK, CDR2 SYGVNS. CDR3 in amino acids: CASSEIGGIGETQYF. CDR3 in DNA: TGTGCCAGCAGTGAAATCGGGGGAATTGGGGAGACCCAGTACTTC.

This clone showed up many times. The chain combines TRBV7-9 with TRBJ1-3; D unclear. V was clipped by 6 bases and J by 7 bases, with 10 bases between them. The CDR3 is made up of 12 amino acids. CDR1 and CDR2 from the germline V gene are SEHNR and FQNEAQ (reference sequence). CDR3 loop: CASRGPENTIYF. CDR3 DNA: TGTGCCAGCAGGGGCCCCGAGAACACCATATATTTT.

The sample holds many counts of this clone. The chain has TRBV20-1 and TRBJ1-2, with TRBD1 as a possible D gene (5 bases). The germline CDR1 and CDR2 sequences are DFQATT and SNEGSKA (reference sequence). The CDR3 length is 15 residues. V was clipped by 6 bases and J by 4 bases, with 21 bases between them. The CDR3 DNA reads as TGCAGTGCCATACCCTCAAGGGGCGCAATCTATGGCTACACCTTC. Translation: CSAIPSRGAIYGYTF.

This sequence joins TRBV11-1 and TRBJ2-1, with 7 bases aligning to TRBD2. The CDR3 sequence is 16 residues long. Germline V lookup: CDR1 SGHAT, CDR2 FQDESV (reference sequence). With V trimmed by 5 bases and J by 5 bases, 12 bases remained unmatched. The CDR3 nucleotides are TGTGCCAGCAGCCCCTGGGCGGGGGTCGCCGACAATGAGCAGTTCTTC. It is translated as CASSPWAGVADNEQFF.

V usage is TRBV20-1 and J usage is TRBJ1-5, with D unresolved. This CDR3 is 16 amino acids long. The germline gives CDR1 DFQATT, CDR2 SNEGSKA (reference sequence). Trimming stripped 3 bases from V and 9 bases from J, with 24 bases between. DNA for the CDR3: TGCAGTGCTAGGTCGACGGGTCATGCCGACTTTGGGCCCCAGCATTTT. Amino acid sequence: CSARSTGHADFGPQHF.

The table lists this clone with many counts. The genes are TRBV19 and TRBJ2-1; possible D gene TRBD2, 6 bases. The germline V gene has CDR1 LNHDA and CDR2 SQIVND (reference sequence). This CDR3 is built from 13 residues. V dropped 1 base and J dropped 10 bases, with 11 bases sitting between them. Here the CDR3 reads CASSIGDSPEQFF. The DNA for the CDR3 is TGTGCCAGTAGTATAGGGGACTCCCCGGAGCAGTTCTTC.

Concerning this clone: The conserved closing phenylalanine or tryptophan is absent in this CDR3, likely reflecting a read error. The DNA is left out, because the CDR3 cannot be placed on it with certainty; the CDR3 is given as TCRdb lists it. The chain is built from TRBV19 and TRBJ2-3. The CDR3 is 13 amino acids in total, end residues counted. The V gene's germline CDR1 is LNHDA and CDR2 SQIVND (reference sequence). The CDR3: CATAASSTDTHYL.

Ten or more counts support this clone. The chain links TRBV7-9 to TRBJ1-5, with D unresolved. The germline CDR1 and CDR2 sequences are SEHNR and FQNEAQ (reference sequence). The CDR3 runs 14 residues. Trimming pared 4 bases from V and 3 bases from J, leaving 10 bases between. Here the CDR3 DNA reads TGTGCCAGCAGCTATGAAGGAACCAATCAGCCCCAGCATTTT. It specifies CASSYEGTNQPQHF. Looking up the rest from reference TRBV7-9 and TRBJ1-5 gives the full variable domain: DTGVSQNPRHKITKRGQNVTFRCDPISEHNRLYWYRQTLGQGPEFLTYFQNEAQLEKSRLLSDRFSAERPKGSFSTLEIQRTEQGDSAMYLCASSYEGTNQPQHFGDGTRLSIL.

Worth noting for this clone: The junction does not match germline at one end; this may be a read error. The rearrangement joins TRBV28 to TRBJ2-1; D is possibly TRBD2 (5 bases). Germline V gene sequence: CDR1 MDHEN, CDR2 SYDVKM. This CDR3 is 12 amino acids long. CDR3 sequence: CASSLLAYEQVF. DNA of the CDR3: TGTGCCAGCAGTTTGTTAGCGTATGAGCAGGTATTC. Full variable domain (rest looked up from reference TRBV28 and TRBJ2-1): DVKVTQSSRYLVKRTGEKVFLECVQDMDHENMFWYRQDPGLGLRLIYFSYDVKMKEKGDIPEGYSVSREKKERFSLILESASTNQTSMYLCASSLLAYEQVFGPGTRLTVL.

This rearrangement joins TRBV12-3 or TRBV12-4 to TRBJ2-7; no clear D gene. Trimming removed 8 bases at V and 1 base at J, with 9 bases between. The CDR3 contains 12 residues. The CDR3 reads CASRCSSYEQYF. The CDR3 DNA is TGTGCCAGCCGCTGTTCGTCCTACGAGCAGTACTTC.

This clone came up many times. The chain recombines TRBV7-3 with TRBJ2-3, with TRBD2 identical over 8 bases. V lost 4 bases and J lost 5; bases outside the gene matches: 8. CDR1 SGHTA and CDR2 FQGTGA come from the germline V gene. CDR3 length: 15 amino acids. The CDR3 DNA is TGTGCCAGCAGCTGGAGCCCGGGGGGGCAAGATACGCAGTATTTT. Encoded protein: CASSWSPGGQDTQYF.

The chain is built from TRBV6-5 and TRBJ1-2; D unclear. The CDR3 has 10 amino acids. Germline values: CDR1 MNHEY, CDR2 SVGAGI. Deletions cut 6 bases from V and 13 bases from J, with 12 bases between. CDR3 in amino acids: CASREDGVTF. Written as DNA, the CDR3 is TGTGCCAGCAGGGAGGATGGCGTCACCTTC.

In this sample, this clone turned up many times. This chain uses TRBV9 with TRBJ2-7, with 7 positions matching TRBD2. Germline lookup yields CDR1 SGDLS and CDR2 YYNGEE. J lost 3 bases, V lost 0 bases, and 6 bases had no gene match. This CDR3 region has 15 residues. The CDR3: CASSVVPSGDYEQYF. Written as DNA, the CDR3 is TGTGCCAGCAGCGTAGTTCCTAGCGGAGACTACGAGCAGTACTTC.

This clone was detected many times. This chain connects TRBV12-3 or TRBV12-4 to TRBJ1-2, with a possible D match to TRBD1 (5 bases). Trimming stripped 6 bases from V and 4 bases from J, with 21 bases between. This CDR3 spans 16 amino acids. CDR3 bases: TGTGCCAGCAGCTCCGGGCGGCGGGGGGTCGTCTATGGCTACACCTTC. Its translation: CASSSGRRGVVYGYTF.